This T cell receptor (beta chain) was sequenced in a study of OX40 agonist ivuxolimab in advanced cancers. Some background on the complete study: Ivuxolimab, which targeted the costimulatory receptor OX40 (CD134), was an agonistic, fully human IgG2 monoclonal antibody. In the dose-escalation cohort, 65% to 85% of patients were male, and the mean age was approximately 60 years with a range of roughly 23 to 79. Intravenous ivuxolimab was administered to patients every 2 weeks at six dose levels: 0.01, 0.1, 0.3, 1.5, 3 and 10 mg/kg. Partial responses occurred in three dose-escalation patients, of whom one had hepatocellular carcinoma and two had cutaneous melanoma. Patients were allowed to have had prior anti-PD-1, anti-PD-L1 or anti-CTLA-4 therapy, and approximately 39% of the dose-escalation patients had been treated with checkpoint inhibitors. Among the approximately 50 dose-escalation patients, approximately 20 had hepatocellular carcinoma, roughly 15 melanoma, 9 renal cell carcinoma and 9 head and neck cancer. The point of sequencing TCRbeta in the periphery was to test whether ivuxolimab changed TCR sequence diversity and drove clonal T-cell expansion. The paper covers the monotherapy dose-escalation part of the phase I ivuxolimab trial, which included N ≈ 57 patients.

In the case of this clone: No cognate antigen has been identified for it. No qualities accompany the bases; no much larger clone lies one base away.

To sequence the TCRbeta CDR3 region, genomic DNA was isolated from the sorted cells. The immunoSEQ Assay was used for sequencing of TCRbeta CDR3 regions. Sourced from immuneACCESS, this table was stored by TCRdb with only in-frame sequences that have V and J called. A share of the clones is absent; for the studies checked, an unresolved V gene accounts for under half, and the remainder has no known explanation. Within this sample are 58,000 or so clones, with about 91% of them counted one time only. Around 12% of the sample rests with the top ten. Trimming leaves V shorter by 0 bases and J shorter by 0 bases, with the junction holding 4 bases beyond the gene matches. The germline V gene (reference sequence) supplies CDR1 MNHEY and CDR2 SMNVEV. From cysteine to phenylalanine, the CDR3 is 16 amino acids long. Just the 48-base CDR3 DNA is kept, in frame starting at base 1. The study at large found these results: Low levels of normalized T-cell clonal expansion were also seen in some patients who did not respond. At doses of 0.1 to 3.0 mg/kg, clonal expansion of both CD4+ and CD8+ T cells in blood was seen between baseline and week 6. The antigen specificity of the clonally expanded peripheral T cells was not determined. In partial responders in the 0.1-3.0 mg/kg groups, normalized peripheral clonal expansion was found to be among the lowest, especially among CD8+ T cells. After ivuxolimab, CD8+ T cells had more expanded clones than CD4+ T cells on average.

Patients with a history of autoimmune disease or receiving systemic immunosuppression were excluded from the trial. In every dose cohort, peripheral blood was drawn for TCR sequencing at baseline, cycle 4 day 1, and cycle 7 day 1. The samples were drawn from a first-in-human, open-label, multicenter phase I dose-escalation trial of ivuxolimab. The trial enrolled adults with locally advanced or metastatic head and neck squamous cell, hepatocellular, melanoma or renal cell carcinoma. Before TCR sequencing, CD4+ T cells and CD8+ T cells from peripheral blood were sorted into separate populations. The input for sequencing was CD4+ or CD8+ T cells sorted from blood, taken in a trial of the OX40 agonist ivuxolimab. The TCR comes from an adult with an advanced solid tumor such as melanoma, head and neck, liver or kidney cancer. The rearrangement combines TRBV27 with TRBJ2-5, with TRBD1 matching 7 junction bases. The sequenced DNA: TGTGCCAGCAGTTTATCGAAAGGGGGCTACCAAGAGACCCAGTACTTC. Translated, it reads CASSLSKGGYQETQYF.